This T cell receptor (beta chain) emerged from a study of blood T cell repertoires in COVID-19. Per the study methods: How many nucleated cells were present was estimated from reference gene primer amplification. TCRdb keeps only in-frame clones here, not all; method: immunoSEQ multiplex PCR. That table supplies the V and J calls and clone size; D and trimming were determined from the DNA. The sample consists of some 80,000 clones, roughly 78% of them appearing once. V lost 2 bases to trimming and J lost 7 bases, with 15 bases between them. This CDR3 is built from 15 residues. Germline assignment: CDR1 LGHNA and CDR2 YNFKEQ.

This receptor was obtained from a human donor in a cohort sampled during active COVID-19. Specimen: peripheral blood. This chain joins TRBV4-2 and TRBJ1-5; a weak D match, TRBD1 (6 bases). Here the CDR3 reads CASSQSTQGSQPQHF. In DNA, the CDR3 is TGTGCCAGCAGCCAATCAACACAGGGTTCCCAGCCCCAGCATTTT.